This T cell receptor (beta chain) was obtained from a study of cytomegalovirus exposure and HLA in healthy donors. Study information: Across 350 to 500 genotyped donors, more than 75% landed in the Caucasian-associated ancestry cluster. Study conclusions and caveats: According to a later analysis, most TCR beta chains associated with CMV appeared HLA-restricted. It was about 180 TCR beta chains that were listed as cytomegalovirus-associated.

The V gene's germline CDR1 is LNHDA and CDR2 SQIVND (reference sequence). This CDR3 is 16 amino acids long. The germline V and J ends were trimmed by 8 bases and 6 bases, with 22 bases remaining between them. All the people who gave samples were healthy bone marrow donors. PCR primers comprised 60 Vbeta and 13 Jbeta primers. Sequencing used immunoSEQ multiplex PCR; TCRdb keeps in-frame clones, though not all of them. Among 130,000 or so clones listed, over 60% were seen once. Comment on this clone: Its antigen is as yet unknown.

Sequenced input: PBMCs. V is TRBV19 and J is TRBJ2-2; possible D gene TRBD1, 6 bases. The source is a man aged 18 to 29 in good health and CMV-seronegative. Here the CDR3 reads CASGNPGHSRAGELFF. As DNA, the CDR3 is TGTGCCAGTGGAAACCCGGGACATAGCCGGGCCGGGGAGCTGTTTTTT.